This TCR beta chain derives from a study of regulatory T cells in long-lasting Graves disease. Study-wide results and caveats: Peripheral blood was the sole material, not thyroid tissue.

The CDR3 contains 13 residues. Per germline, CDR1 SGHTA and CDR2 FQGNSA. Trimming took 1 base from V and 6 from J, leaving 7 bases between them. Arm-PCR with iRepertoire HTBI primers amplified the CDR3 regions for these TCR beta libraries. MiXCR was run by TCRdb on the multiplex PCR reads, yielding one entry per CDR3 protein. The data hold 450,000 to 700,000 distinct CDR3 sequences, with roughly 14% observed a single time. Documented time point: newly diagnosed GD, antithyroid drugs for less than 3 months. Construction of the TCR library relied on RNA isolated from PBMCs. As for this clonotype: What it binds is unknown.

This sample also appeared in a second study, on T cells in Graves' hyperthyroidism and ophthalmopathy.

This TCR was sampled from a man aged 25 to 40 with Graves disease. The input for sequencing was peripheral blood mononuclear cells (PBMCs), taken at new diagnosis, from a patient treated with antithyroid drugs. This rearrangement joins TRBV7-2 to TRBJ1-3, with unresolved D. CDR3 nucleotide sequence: TGTGCCAGCAGCTTAGAGGAGTCAAACACCATATATTTT. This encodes CASSLEESNTIYF.